This T cell receptor (beta chain) was identified during a study of CD8+ T cells in alopecia areata. General study results and limits: Relative to normal scalp, lesional scalp, especially alopecia totalis/universalis, showed higher clonality.

To note about this clone: Its antigen is unknown.

TCR sequencing used cDNA made by reverse transcription of extracted RNA. Profiling relied on immunoSEQ multiplex PCR, and the TCRdb table lists in-frame clones only, not all of them. The sample lists 150,000 or so clones, 40% to 65% occurring once. The length of the CDR3 is 17 residues. After removal of 5 bases from V and 5 bases from J, the junction contained 18 bases not matched to a gene. In germline, CDR1 is SQVTM, CDR2 ANQGSEA. Researchers took lesional scalp punch biopsies and peripheral blood from people who were alopecia areata patients. The chain couples TRBV29-1 to TRBJ1-2, with 9 nucleotides matching TRBD1. The material was CD8+ T cells sorted from blood, obtained at week 0. The receptor's source is a human donor with alopecia areata. In DNA, the CDR3 is TGCAGCGTTCGAAAGCGAGGACAGGGGTTCCCATCTTATGGCTACACCTTC. Its translation is CSVRKRGQGFPSYGYTF. The whole variable domain, remainder taken from reference TRBV29-1 and TRBJ1-2, is SAVISQKPSRDICQRGTSLTIQCQVDSQVTMMFWYRQQPGQSLTLIATANQGSEATYESGFVIDKFPISRPNLTFSTLTVSNMSPEDSSIYLCSVRKRGQGFPSYGYTFGSGTRLTVV.